The 24 T cell receptor beta chains below were found in one sample sequenced in a study of liver allograft versus peripheral blood T cells. Study as a whole: The authors compared T cell receptor repertoires in transplanted livers with recipients' peripheral blood repertoires.

TCRdb fed the reads into MiXCR, producing one record per CDR3 protein. The sample shows 13,000 or so distinct CDR3 sequences, approximately 17% of them seen only once. The receptors originated from a human patient who had a liver transplant. Some T cells may have originated in the graft donor.

This clonotype was counted between two and nine times. This chain connects TRBV6-2 or TRBV6-3 to TRBJ1-5; 9 bases map to TRBD1. Germline CDR1 MNHEY, CDR2 SVGEGT. V was clipped by 8 bases and J by 3 bases; unmatched bases: 5. The CDR3 is 14 residues long. This CDR3 reads CASRGQGINQPQHF. CDR3 coding DNA: TGTGCCAGCCGCGGACAGGGGATCAATCAGCCCCAGCATTTT.

The table lists this clonotype with a few counts. The chain recombines TRBV28 with TRBJ2-3; 11 bases are a match to TRBD2. CDR1 MDHEN and CDR2 SYDVKM come from the germline V gene. The CDR3 has 16 amino acids. Trimming at V came to 4 bases and at J to 4 bases, leaving 7 bases not matched to a gene. The DNA for the CDR3 is TGTGCCAGCAGTTCTCTAGCGGGAGGTAGCCCAGATACGCAGTATTTT. Translating it yields CASSSLAGGSPDTQYF.

Relative to its sample, this clonotype is medium-sized. J is TRBJ1-3 and V is TRBV6-6; D ambiguous. CDR1 is MNHNY, CDR2 SVGAGI, per germline (reference sequence). Trimming stripped 8 bases from V and 0 bases from J, with 5 bases between. This CDR3 contains 12 residues. The CDR3 loop reads CASGFSGNTIYF. CDR3 coding DNA: TGTGCCAGCGGGTTCTCTGGAAACACCATATATTTT.

V gene TRBV28 combines with J gene TRBJ2-7, with D maybe TRBD2 (6 bases). The CDR3 has 15 residues. The V end was cut by 4 bases, the J end by 5 bases, with 18 bases between. Germline CDR1 and CDR2: MDHEN and SYDVKM. DNA of the CDR3: TGTGCCAGCAGTTGCCGGGACTCGGATAGGAACGAGCAGTACTTC. Protein sequence: CASSCRDSDRNEQYF.

By frequency in the sample, this clonotype is medium-sized. V and J are TRBV19 and TRBJ1-2, with 7 nucleotides matching TRBD1. With 6 bases clipped from V and 7 bases from J, the junction kept 17 bases outside the gene matches. CDR1 is LNHDA, CDR2 SQIVND, per germline (reference sequence). The CDR3 is 16 amino acids. CDR3 nucleotide sequence: TGTGCCAGTAGCATGGGACAGCACTTATTATTTGTTGGCTACACCTTC. Protein product: CASSMGQHLLFVGYTF.

A word on this clonotype: It differs at one base from a far larger clone, so likely a read error. V usage is TRBV27 and J usage is TRBJ2-7; D is perhaps TRBD2 (5 bases). Near its end, the DNA agrees better with TRBJ2-1, so the J call may be wrong. Germline V gene sequence: CDR1 MNHEY, CDR2 SMNVEV (reference sequence). The CDR3 length is 13 residues. This CDR3 is CASSLWRGNEQFF. CDR3 coding DNA: TGTGCCAGCAGTTTATGGAGAGGGAACGAGCAGTTCTTC.

This clonotype was recorded many times. The chain employs TRBV19 and TRBJ1-5; 9 nucleotides agree with TRBD1. This CDR3 region has 15 residues. With V trimmed by 6 bases and J by 0 bases, 3 bases remained unmatched. The V gene's germline CDR1 is LNHDA and CDR2 SQIVND (reference sequence). This CDR3 is CASRTTGGSNQPQHF. CDR3 DNA: TGTGCCAGTAGAACGACAGGGGGTAGCAATCAGCCCCAGCATTTT.

This clonotype was picked up many times. The chain is built from TRBV30 and TRBJ1-6; D is possibly TRBD1 (5 bases). Germline lookup yields CDR1 GTSNPN and CDR2 SVGIG (reference sequence). The CDR3 has 16 amino acids. V was pared by 2 bases and J by 6 bases, with 17 bases between. The CDR3 DNA reads as TGTGCCTGGAGTAGGTATGGGGGAGATAGTAATTCACCCCTCCACTTT. Protein: CAWSRYGGDSNSPLHF.

This sequence joins TRBV20-1 and TRBJ2-7, with 14 bases aligning to TRBD2. Germline V gene data show CDR1 as DFQATT and CDR2 as SNEGSKA (reference sequence). With V trimmed by 3 bases and J by 4 bases, 2 bases remained unmatched. The CDR3 is made up of 14 amino acids. CDR3 bases: TGCAGTGCTAGTTGGACTAGCGGGAGGTACGAGCAGTACTTC. Its translation is CSASWTSGRYEQYF.

By its share, this clonotype is medium-sized. The V gene is TRBV13, the J gene TRBJ2-1; 7 nucleotides align to TRBD1. V shed 4 bases, J shed 2 bases, and the junction held 5 bases outside the gene matches. The CDR3 consists of 15 residues. Germline lookup yields CDR1 PRHDT and CDR2 FYEKMQ (reference sequence). The CDR3 nucleotides are TGTGCCAGCAGCTCTCGACAGGGTCCCTACAATGAGCAGTTCTTC. Amino acid sequence: CASSSRQGPYNEQFF.

This clonotype has a count of ten or more. The chain recombines TRBV20-1 with TRBJ1-6, with TRBD1 identical over 9 bases. CDR3 size: 16 residues. Germline CDR1 and CDR2: DFQATT and SNEGSKA (reference sequence). Losses at the gene ends were 0 bases for V and 7 bases for J; bases not matched to a gene: 7. The CDR3 bases are TGCAGTGCTAGAGATGGTTACGGGACAGGGAATTCACCCCTCCACTTT. The encoded protein is CSARDGYGTGNSPLHF.

This clonotype was recorded a few times. The V call is TRBV5-4, the J call TRBJ2-5, with D maybe TRBD2 (6 bases). CDR3 size: 14 residues. Germline V CDR1 and CDR2: SGHNT, YYREEE (reference sequence). Trimming took 1 base from V and 5 from J, leaving 12 bases between them. DNA of the CDR3: TGTGCCAGCAGCTTGAAATATGGGGGGGAGACCCAGTACTTC. Its protein product is CASSLKYGGETQYF.

This clonotype was counted many times. The chain has TRBV7-9 and TRBJ1-1; 8 positions match TRBD1. In germline, CDR1 is SEHNR, CDR2 FQNEAQ (reference sequence). V lost 2 bases, J lost 0 bases, and 11 bases stayed unmatched. CDR3 length equals 18 residues. CDR3 sequence (DNA): TGTGCCAGCAGCTTATTTACGCGACAGGGGCTGATGAACACTGAAGCTTTCTTT. Amino acid sequence: CASSLFTRQGLMNTEAFF.

The sample holds a few counts of this clonotype. The chain is built from TRBV27 and TRBJ1-1; the D is unclear. Trimming cost V 2 bases and J 2 bases, with 6 bases left between them. CDR1 is MNHEY, CDR2 SMNVEV, per germline (reference sequence). This CDR3 has 13 residues. In nucleotides, the CDR3 is TGTGCCAGCAGTTTAAAATCTAACACTGAAGCTTTCTTT. This encodes CASSLKSNTEAFF.

About this clonotype: This may come from a read error, since a much larger clone is one base off. J is TRBJ2-7 and V is TRBV18; D tentatively reads TRBD1 or TRBD2 (5 bases each). The CDR3 consists of 13 residues. Germline CDR1 KGHSH, CDR2 LQKENI. The CDR3, as DNA: TGTGCCAGCTCACCGGGACCCAACTACGAGAAGTACTTC. Protein sequence: CASSPGPNYEKYF.

This clonotype came up many times. The chain has TRBV6-5 and TRBJ2-7, with D maybe TRBD2 (5 bases). This CDR3 spans 14 amino acids. V was cut by 0 bases and J by 5 bases, with 11 bases left in between. Looked up from germline, CDR1 is MNHEY and CDR2 is SVGAGI. The CDR3 protein is CASSYSERGNEQYF. CDR3 sequence (DNA): TGTGCCAGCAGTTACTCCGAACGGGGTAACGAGCAGTACTTC.

This clonotype came up a few times. In DNA form, the CDR3 reads TGTGCCTGGAGTGTATCGGGACATTACACTGAAGCTTTCTTT. Encoded protein: CAWSVSGHYTEAFF. The V and J genes are TRBV30 and TRBJ1-1, with D maybe TRBD1 (6 bases). Germline V gene sequence: CDR1 GTSNPN, CDR2 SVGIG (reference sequence). The CDR3 sequence is 14 residues long. V lost 0 bases and J 3 bases, leaving 11 bases between the germline ends.

The sample holds many counts of this clonotype. V and J are TRBV19 and TRBJ1-5; TRBD1 agrees at 9 bases. From germline, CDR1 is LNHDA and CDR2 SQIVND (reference sequence). This CDR3 region has 15 residues. V gave up 3 bases and J gave up 7 bases; unmatched junction bases: 7. The CDR3 loop reads CASSMGTGGFQPQHF. In DNA, the CDR3 is TGTGCCAGTAGTATGGGTACAGGGGGCTTCCAGCCCCAGCATTTT.

This clonotype was observed a few times. In DNA, the CDR3 is TGTGCCAGCAGTTACACAGGGGGCAGGGCTGAAGCTTTCTTT. It encodes CASSYTGGRAEAFF. This chain uses TRBV6-5 with TRBJ1-1, with 9 bases lining up with TRBD1. The V and J ends lost 2 bases and 6 bases, in that order; junction bases with no gene match: 4. The CDR3 spans 14 residues. The germline V gene has CDR1 MNHEY and CDR2 SVGAGI.

This clonotype ranks as medium-sized. The genes are TRBV20-1 and TRBJ1-6; possible D gene TRBD1, 6 bases. The germline V and J ends were trimmed by 3 bases and 6 bases, with 9 bases remaining between them. Germline V gene data show CDR1 as DFQATT and CDR2 as SNEGSKA (reference sequence). This CDR3 is 13 amino acids long. CDR3 region: CSASWTANSPLHF. The CDR3 DNA reads as TGCAGTGCTAGCTGGACAGCTAATTCACCCCTCCACTTT.

This clonotype has a handful of counts. The J gene is TRBJ1-1, the V gene TRBV14; unclear D gene. CDR1 is SGHDN and CDR2 is FVKESK in the germline V gene. V was trimmed by 4 bases and J by 2 bases, leaving 8 bases between them. The CDR3 extends over 13 amino acids. The CDR3 loop reads CASSRQANTEAFF. The CDR3, as DNA: TGTGCCAGCAGCCGACAAGCTAACACTGAAGCTTTCTTT.

This clonotype appeared a few times. The chain joins TRBV18 to TRBJ2-5, with a weak D call TRBD1 (6 bases). There are 13 residues in the CDR3. Germline assignment: CDR1 KGHSH and CDR2 LQKENI. V lost 3 bases to trimming and J lost 3 bases, with 8 bases between them. The DNA of the CDR3 is TGTGCCAGCTCACCGGGACAAAAAGAGACCCAGTACTTC. This translates into CASSPGQKETQYF.

The chain is built from TRBV20-1 and TRBJ1-1, with 9 nucleotides matching TRBD1. This CDR3 is built from 14 residues. J was trimmed by 4 bases and V by 0 bases; bases with no gene match: 3. Germline loops: CDR1 DFQATT, CDR2 SNEGSKA (reference sequence). The CDR3 DNA reads TGCAGTGCTAGAGAAGGGACAGGGACCACTGAAGCTTTCTTT. Protein product: CSAREGTGTTEAFF.

In this sample, this clonotype turned up many times. This chain links TRBV19 with TRBJ2-3; D unresolved. V lost 0 bases, J lost 2 bases, and 3 bases lay in between. This CDR3 spans 13 amino acids. Germline CDR1 and CDR2: LNHDA and SQIVND (reference sequence). CDR3 in amino acids: CASSIEVTDTQYF. Written as DNA, the CDR3 is TGTGCCAGTAGTATAGAGGTCACAGATACGCAGTATTTT.